This T cell receptor beta chain is from a study of blood T cell repertoires in COVID-19. Across the whole study: Sources were T cells, B-cell-depleted T cells, or PBMCs; the material itself was cDNA or gDNA.

The germline V and J ends were trimmed by 7 bases and 5 bases, with 23 bases remaining between them. The CDR3 has 16 amino acids. Germline V gene data show CDR1 as MDHEN and CDR2 as SYDVKM. Per the original methods: Reference gene primer amplification yielded estimated nucleated cell counts. Some clones are missing from TCRdb's copy, which holds only in-frame ones; the method was immunoSEQ multiplex PCR. Clonal size and the V and J genes are those of that table, whereas D and trimming came from the DNA. The table shows around 100,000 clones, with 69% occurring only once. This clonotype originated in an elderly man with acute or convalescent COVID-19. The V call is TRBV28, the J call TRBJ2-5; D is perhaps TRBD1 (6 bases). Sequenced: peripheral blood. CDR3 sequence (DNA): TGTGCCAGCACCCTCAGGGGCCTCCCCCTCCGTGAGACCCAGTACTTC. Its translation is CASTLRGLPLRETQYF.